The 13 T cell receptor beta chains given below trace back to one sample, sequenced in a study of blood T cell repertoires in COVID-19. TCRdb's table, derived via immunoSEQ multiplex PCR, lists solely in-frame clones and lacks some. Among just over 300,000 clones listed, about 91% were seen once. What was sequenced was PBMCs or T cells enriched from blood (not recorded which). Every receptor here comes from a middle-aged woman who had recovered from COVID-19.

This clone has just a few counts. This sample includes further DNA sequences coding for the same CDR3. V gene TRBV24-1 combines with J gene TRBJ1-5; a weak D match, TRBD1 (5 bases). This CDR3 is built from 14 residues. The germline CDR1 and CDR2 sequences are KGHDR and SFDVKD. The ends were cut back, 7 bases at V and 2 bases at J, with 11 bases in the middle. The CDR3 spells CATSSGQGNQPQHF. The CDR3 coding sequence is TGTGCCACCAGCTCAGGGCAGGGCAATCAGCCCCAGCATTTT.

The CDR3 nucleotides read TGTGCCAGCAGCATAAAGGACAGGGTGGGTGAGCAGTTCTTC. This encodes CASSIKDRVGEQFF. The rearrangement uses TRBV6-5 and TRBJ2-1, with TRBD1 matching over 8 bases. With V trimmed by 6 bases and J by 9 bases, 10 bases remained unmatched. Germline V gene data show CDR1 as MNHEY and CDR2 as SVGAGI. The CDR3 runs to 14 residues.

The chain links TRBV30 to TRBJ2-3; D might be TRBD2 (6 bases). Trimming pared 3 bases from V and 4 bases from J, leaving 14 bases between. Looked up from germline, CDR1 is GTSNPN and CDR2 is SVGIG (reference sequence). There are 14 residues in the CDR3. The CDR3 coding sequence is TGTGCCTGGAGCGCGGGACCCTGGGCAGATACGCAGTATTTT. The encoded protein is CAWSAGPWADTQYF.

DNA for the CDR3: TGTGCCAGCAGCTTGGGGGGACAGGTCGCTATTGGCTACACCTTC. Its protein is CASSLGGQVAIGYTF. The rearrangement joins TRBV5-4 to TRBJ1-2; TRBD1 agrees at 8 bases. The germline gives CDR1 SGHNT, CDR2 YYREEE (reference sequence). The length of the CDR3 is 15 residues. V gave up 0 bases and J gave up 7 bases; unmatched junction bases: 8.

V usage is TRBV28 and J usage is TRBJ1-3; no reliable D call. V lost 5 bases to trimming and J lost 2 bases, with 7 bases between them. The length of the CDR3 is 13 residues. CDR1 and CDR2 (germline): MDHEN, SYDVKM. CDR3 protein: CASSPVAGNTIYF. As DNA, the CDR3 is TGTGCCAGCAGTCCCGTTGCTGGAAACACCATATATTTT.

The gene calls are TRBV4-3 and TRBJ2-7; 10 bases are a match to TRBD2. V was clipped by 5 bases and J by 4 bases; unmatched bases: 8. There are 15 residues in the CDR3. The germline gives CDR1 LGHNA, CDR2 YSLEER. CDR3 in DNA: TGCGCCAGCAGCTTGAGCGGAGCGGGAGGGTACGAGCAGTACTTC. Protein sequence: CASSLSGAGGYEQYF.

V and J are TRBV7-9 and TRBJ2-4; 8 positions match TRBD1. This CDR3 has 16 residues. Germline CDR1 and CDR2: SEHNR and FQNEAQ (reference sequence). J lost 7 bases, V lost 1 base, and 9 bases had no gene match. CDR3 region: CASSLGTGMVFNIQYF. The CDR3 coding sequence is TGTGCCAGCAGCTTAGGGACAGGGATGGTCTTCAACATTCAGTACTTC. Using reference TRBV7-9 and TRBJ2-4 for the parts outside the CDR3, the full variable domain is DTGVSQNPRHKITKRGQNVTFRCDPISEHNRLYWYRQTLGQGPEFLTYFQNEAQLEKSRLLSDRFSAERPKGSFSTLEIQRTEQGDSAMYLCASSLGTGMVFNIQYFGAGTRLSVL.

In DNA, the CDR3 is TGTGCCAGCAGCCGCGGGGGAGGGGATACGCAGTATTTT. Its protein is CASSRGGGDTQYF. The chain carries TRBV9 and TRBJ2-3, with 7 bases lining up with TRBD2. The CDR3 totals 13 residues. The V gene end was trimmed by 4 bases and the J gene end by 6 bases; junction bases not matched to a gene: 5. The germline CDR1 and CDR2 sequences are SGDLS and YYNGEE.

In this sample, this clone turned up a few times. J is TRBJ1-1 and V is TRBV10-3; D is undetermined. Germline V gives CDR1 ENHRY, CDR2 SYGVKD. Trimming stripped 5 bases from V and 0 bases from J, with 13 bases between. The CDR3 runs to 15 residues. The CDR3 sequence is CAISNSLIMNTEAFF. The CDR3 region has the DNA TGTGCCATCAGTAACAGTCTCATAATGAACACTGAAGCTTTCTTT.

The CDR3 bases are TGTGCCAGCAGCCCAGAGGGGACAAGTTATGGCTACACCTTC. It translates to CASSPEGTSYGYTF. The chain is built from TRBV7-8 and TRBJ1-2; D may be TRBD1 (6 bases). V gave up 5 bases and J gave up 5 bases, with 15 bases separating them. This CDR3 region has 14 residues. Per germline, CDR1 SGHVS and CDR2 FQNEAQ. Using reference TRBV7-8 and TRBJ1-2 for the parts outside the CDR3, the full variable domain is GAGVSQSPRYKVAKRGQDVALRCDPISGHVSLFWYQQALGQGPEFLTYFQNEAQLDKSGLPSDRFFAERPEGSVSTLKIQRTQQEDSAVYLCASSPEGTSYGYTFGSGTRLTVV.

The V call is TRBV19, the J call TRBJ2-7; 7 positions match TRBD2. After removal of 1 base from V and 2 bases from J, the junction contained 5 bases not matched to a gene. Germline CDR1 LNHDA, CDR2 SQIVND (reference sequence). This CDR3 spans 15 amino acids. The CDR3 loop reads CASSIAGGSPYEQYF. The DNA for the CDR3 is TGTGCCAGTAGTATAGCGGGCGGGAGTCCCTACGAGCAGTACTTC.

V usage is TRBV5-5 and J usage is TRBJ1-5; 11 nucleotides agree with TRBD1. From germline, CDR1 is SGHKS and CDR2 YYEKEE (reference sequence). Trimming removed 4 bases from V and 3 bases from J; junction bases left unmatched: 3. The CDR3 consists of 15 residues. CDR3 in amino acids: CASSGTGGSNQPQHF. CDR3 DNA sequence: TGTGCCAGCAGCGGGACAGGGGGTTCCAATCAGCCCCAGCATTTT. The full variable domain, completed using reference TRBV5-5 and TRBJ1-5, is DAGVTQSPTHLIKTRGQQVTLRCSPISGHKSVSWYQQVLGQGPQFIFQYYEKEERGRGNFPDRFSARQFPNYSSELNVNALLLGDSALYLCASSGTGGSNQPQHFGDGTRLSIL.

The CDR3 here is CASSLVAGYTDTQYF. In nucleotides, the CDR3 is TGTGCCAGCAGCTTAGTAGCGGGATACACAGATACGCAGTATTTT. The chain carries TRBV11-3 and TRBJ2-3; TRBD2 matches 8 bases. The CDR3 spans 15 residues. The germline gives CDR1 SGHNT, CDR2 YENEEA. V lost 1 base, J lost 2 bases, and 2 bases stayed unmatched.